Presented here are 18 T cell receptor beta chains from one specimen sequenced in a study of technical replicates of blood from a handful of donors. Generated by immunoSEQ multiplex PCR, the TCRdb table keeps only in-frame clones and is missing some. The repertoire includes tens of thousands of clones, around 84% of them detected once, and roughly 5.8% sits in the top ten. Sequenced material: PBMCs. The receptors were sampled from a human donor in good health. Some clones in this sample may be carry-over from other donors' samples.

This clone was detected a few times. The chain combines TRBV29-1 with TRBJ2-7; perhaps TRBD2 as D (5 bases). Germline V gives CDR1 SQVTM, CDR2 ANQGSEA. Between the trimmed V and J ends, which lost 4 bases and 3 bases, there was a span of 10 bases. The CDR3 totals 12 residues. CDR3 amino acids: CSVGEGSYEQYF. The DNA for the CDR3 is TGCAGCGTTGGCGAGGGCAGCTACGAGCAGTACTTC.

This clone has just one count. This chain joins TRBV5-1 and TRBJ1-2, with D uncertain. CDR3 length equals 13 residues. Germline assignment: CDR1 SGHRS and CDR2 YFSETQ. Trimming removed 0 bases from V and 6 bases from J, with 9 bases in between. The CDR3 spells CASSLGQVDGYTF. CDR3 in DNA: TGCGCCAGCAGCTTGGGTCAGGTGGATGGCTACACCTTC.

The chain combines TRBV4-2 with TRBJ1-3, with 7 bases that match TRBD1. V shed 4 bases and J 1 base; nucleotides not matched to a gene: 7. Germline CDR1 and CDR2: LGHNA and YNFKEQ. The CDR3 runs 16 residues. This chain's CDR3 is CASSRIQGESGNTIYF. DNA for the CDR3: TGTGCCAGCAGCCGGATCCAGGGGGAGTCTGGAAACACCATATATTTT.

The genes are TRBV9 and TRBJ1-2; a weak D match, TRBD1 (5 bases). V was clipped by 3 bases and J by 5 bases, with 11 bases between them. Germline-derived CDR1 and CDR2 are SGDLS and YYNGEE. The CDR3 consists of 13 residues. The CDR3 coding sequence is TGTGCCAGCAGCGAGAGGGGAGGGTATGGCTACACCTTC. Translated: CASSERGGYGYTF.

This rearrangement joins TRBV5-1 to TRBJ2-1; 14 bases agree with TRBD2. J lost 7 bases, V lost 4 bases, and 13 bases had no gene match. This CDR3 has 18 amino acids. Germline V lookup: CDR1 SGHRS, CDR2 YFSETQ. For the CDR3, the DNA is TGCGCCAGCAGCCCAGGGACTAGCGGGAGTGTGTCCTGGAATGAGCAGTTCTTC. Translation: CASSPGTSGSVSWNEQFF.

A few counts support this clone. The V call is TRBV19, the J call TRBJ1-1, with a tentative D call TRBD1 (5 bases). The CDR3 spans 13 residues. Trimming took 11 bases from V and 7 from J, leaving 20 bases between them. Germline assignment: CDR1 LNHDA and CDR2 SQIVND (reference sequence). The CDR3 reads CAETISTGDEAFF. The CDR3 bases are TGTGCCGAAACTATATCAACAGGCGATGAAGCTTTCTTT.

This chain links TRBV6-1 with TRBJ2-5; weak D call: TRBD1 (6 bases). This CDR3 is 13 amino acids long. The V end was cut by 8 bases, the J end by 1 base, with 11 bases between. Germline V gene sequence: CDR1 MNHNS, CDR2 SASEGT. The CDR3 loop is CASSGQSQETQYF. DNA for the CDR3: TGTGCCAGCTCCGGACAGTCCCAAGAGACCCAGTACTTC.

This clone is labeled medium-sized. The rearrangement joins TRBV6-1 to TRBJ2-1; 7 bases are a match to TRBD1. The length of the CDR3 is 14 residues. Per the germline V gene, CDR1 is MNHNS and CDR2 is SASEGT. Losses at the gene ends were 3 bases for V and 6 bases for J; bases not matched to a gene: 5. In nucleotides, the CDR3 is TGTGCCAGCAGTGACGGGACAGAAATCAATGAGCAGTTCTTC. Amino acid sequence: CASSDGTEINEQFF.

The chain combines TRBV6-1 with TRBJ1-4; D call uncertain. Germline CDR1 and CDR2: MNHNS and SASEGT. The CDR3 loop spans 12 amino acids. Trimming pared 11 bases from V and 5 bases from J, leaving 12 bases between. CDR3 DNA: TGTGCCGACCGGCGGGCAAATGAAAAACTGTTTTTT. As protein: CADRRANEKLFF.

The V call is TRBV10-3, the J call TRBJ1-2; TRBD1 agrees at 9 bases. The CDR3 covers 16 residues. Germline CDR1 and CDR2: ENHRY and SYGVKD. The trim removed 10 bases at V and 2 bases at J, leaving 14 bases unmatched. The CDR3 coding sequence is TGTGCCACCCTTGGTCCGCCCGGGACAGGGAACTATGGCTACACCTTC. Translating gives CATLGPPGTGNYGYTF.

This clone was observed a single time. CDR3 in amino acids: CASSLGDNPRNYEQYF. The CDR3 nucleotides read TGTGCCAGCAGCTTGGGCGACAATCCCCGGAACTACGAGCAGTACTTC. The chain has TRBV7-8 and TRBJ2-7; D call uncertain. This CDR3 contains 16 residues. Trimming removed 3 bases at V and 3 bases at J, with 18 bases between. The germline V gene encodes CDR1 SGHVS and CDR2 FQNEAQ.

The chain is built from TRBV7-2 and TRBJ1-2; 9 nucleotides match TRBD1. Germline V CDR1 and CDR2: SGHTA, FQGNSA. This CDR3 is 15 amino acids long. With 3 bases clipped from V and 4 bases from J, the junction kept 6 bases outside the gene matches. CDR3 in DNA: TGTGCCAGCAGCTTGGACAGGGGTGCCCTCTATGGCTACACCTTC. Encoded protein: CASSLDRGALYGYTF.

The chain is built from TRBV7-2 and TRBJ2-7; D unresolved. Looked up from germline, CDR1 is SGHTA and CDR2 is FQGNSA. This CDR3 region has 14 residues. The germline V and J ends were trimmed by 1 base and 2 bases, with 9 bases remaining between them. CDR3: CASSLGHHPYEQYF. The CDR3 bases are TGTGCCAGCAGCTTAGGGCACCATCCCTACGAGCAGTACTTC.

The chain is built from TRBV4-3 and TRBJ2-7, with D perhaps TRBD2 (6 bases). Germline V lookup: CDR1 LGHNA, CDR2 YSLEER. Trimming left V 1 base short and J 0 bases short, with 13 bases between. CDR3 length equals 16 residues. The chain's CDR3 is CASSQVFGGSSYEQYF. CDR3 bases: TGCGCCAGCAGCCAAGTGTTTGGGGGGAGCTCCTACGAGCAGTACTTC.

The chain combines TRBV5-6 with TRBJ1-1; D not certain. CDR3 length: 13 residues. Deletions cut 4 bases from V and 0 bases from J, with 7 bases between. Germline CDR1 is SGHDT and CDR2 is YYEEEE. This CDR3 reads CASSGGMNTEAFF. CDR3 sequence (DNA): TGTGCCAGCAGCGGAGGGATGAACACTGAAGCTTTCTTT.

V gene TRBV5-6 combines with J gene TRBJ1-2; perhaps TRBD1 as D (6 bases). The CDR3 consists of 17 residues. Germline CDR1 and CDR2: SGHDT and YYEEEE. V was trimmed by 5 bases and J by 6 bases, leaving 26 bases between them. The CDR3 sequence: CASRKAGPGGLGNGYTF. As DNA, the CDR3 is TGTGCCAGCAGGAAGGCGGGCCCGGGGGGGCTTGGGAATGGCTACACCTTC.

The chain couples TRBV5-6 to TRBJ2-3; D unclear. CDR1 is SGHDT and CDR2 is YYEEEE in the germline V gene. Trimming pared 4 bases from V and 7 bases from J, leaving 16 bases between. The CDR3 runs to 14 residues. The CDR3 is CASSGASVRNTQYF. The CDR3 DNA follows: TGTGCCAGCAGCGGTGCTAGTGTTCGGAATACGCAGTATTTT.

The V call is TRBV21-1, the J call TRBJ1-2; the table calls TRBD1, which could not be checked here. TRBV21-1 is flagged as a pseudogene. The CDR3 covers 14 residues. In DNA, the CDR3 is TGTGCCACCGGGTACAGGGGGCGCGACTATGGCTACACCTTC. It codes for CATGYRGRDYGYTF.